Shown below are 8 T cell receptor beta chains from a single sample sequenced in a study of control samples from healthy donors and cancer patients. Method: immunoSEQ multiplex PCR; TCRdb's copy keeps in-frame clones and lacks some. Of tens of thousands of clones in the sample, around 90% were seen once. Sequenced material: blood. The receptors stem from a woman between 65 and 79 years old in good health.

This clone appeared a single time. V gene TRBV5-6 combines with J gene TRBJ1-1, with 11 bases that match TRBD1. Germline loops: CDR1 SGHDT, CDR2 YYEEEE. V dropped 2 bases and J dropped 8; count of bases not matched to a gene: 11. CDR3 length: 16 amino acids. CDR3 in DNA: TGTGCCAGCAGCTTCACCCCCGGGACAGGGGGGCAGGAAGCTTTCTTT. It yields the protein CASSFTPGTGGQEAFF.

The chain is built from TRBV7-2 and TRBJ2-7; D is unclear. Germline assignment: CDR1 SGHTA and CDR2 FQGNSA. CDR3 size: 13 residues. Deletions cut 7 bases from V and 4 bases from J, with 14 bases between. The CDR3 spells CASNLGGAYEQYF. CDR3 DNA: TGTGCCAGCAACCTAGGCGGAGCGTACGAGCAGTACTTC.

This clone has a single count. The J gene is TRBJ2-3, the V gene TRBV13; D gene ambiguous. Trimming left V 3 bases short and J 1 base short, with 14 bases between. The CDR3 runs 16 residues. The germline V gene has CDR1 PRHDT and CDR2 FYEKMQ (reference sequence). CDR3 residues: CASSFRNLIRTDTQYF. The CDR3 region has the DNA TGTGCCAGCAGCTTCCGAAATCTGATCCGCACAGATACGCAGTATTTT.

The V and J genes are TRBV11-2 and TRBJ2-2; TRBD2 agrees at 13 bases. CDR1 and CDR2 (germline): SGHAT, FQNNGV. CDR3 length equals 15 residues. V shed 5 bases and J 5 bases; nucleotides not matched to a gene: 2. CDR3 DNA: TGTGCCAGCAGCATGACTAGCGGGGGGACCGGGGAGCTGTTTTTT. This gives the protein CASSMTSGGTGELFF.

The chain couples TRBV6-1 to TRBJ2-5; D possibly uses TRBD1 or TRBD2 (5 bases each). The V gene's germline CDR1 is MNHNS and CDR2 SASEGT. V lost 2 bases and J lost 4, with 11 bases in between. CDR3 length: 14 residues. CDR3 region: CASSERGAGETQYF. DNA of the CDR3: TGTGCCAGCAGTGAAAGGGGAGCAGGAGAGACCCAGTACTTC.

V is TRBV6-2 or TRBV6-3 and J is TRBJ1-6; D remains ambiguous. Germline CDR1 MNHEY, CDR2 SVGEGT. CDR3 length: 13 residues. Trimming took 6 bases from V and 7 from J, leaving 10 bases between them. CDR3 sequence reads: CASSPGGNSPLHF. Here the CDR3 DNA reads TGTGCCAGCAGCCCAGGCGGGAATTCACCCCTCCACTTT.

A few counts support this clone. V gene TRBV27 combines with J gene TRBJ1-5; D perhaps matches TRBD1 (6 bases). V lost 6 bases and J 0 bases, leaving 9 bases between the germline ends. From germline, CDR1 is MNHEY and CDR2 SMNVEV (reference sequence). The CDR3 is 14 residues long. CDR3 protein: CASSEQGSNQPQHF. The DNA for the CDR3 is TGTGCCAGCAGCGAACAGGGTAGCAATCAGCCCCAGCATTTT.

This clone was detected only a few times. V and J are TRBV7-2 and TRBJ1-5, with D unresolved. Trimming stripped 2 bases from V and 4 bases from J, with 6 bases between. This CDR3 is built from 13 residues. Germline CDR1 SGHTA, CDR2 FQGNSA. Written as DNA, the CDR3 is TGTGCCAGCAGCTTATCCTATAATCAGCCCCAGCATTTT. Encoded protein: CASSLSYNQPQHF.